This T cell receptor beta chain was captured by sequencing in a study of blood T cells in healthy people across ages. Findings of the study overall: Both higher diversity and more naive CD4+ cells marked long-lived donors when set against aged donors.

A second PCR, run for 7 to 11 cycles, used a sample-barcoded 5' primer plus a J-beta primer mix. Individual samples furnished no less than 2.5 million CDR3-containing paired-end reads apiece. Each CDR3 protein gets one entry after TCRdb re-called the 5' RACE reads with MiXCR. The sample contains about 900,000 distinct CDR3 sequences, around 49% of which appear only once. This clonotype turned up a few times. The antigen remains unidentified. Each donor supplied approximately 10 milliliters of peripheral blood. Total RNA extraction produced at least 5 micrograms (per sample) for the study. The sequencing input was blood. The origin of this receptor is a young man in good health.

The CDR3 nucleotides read TGTGCCATCAGTGACCCGGGACAGGGTGGCGAGCAGTACTTC. Translation: CAISDPGQGGEQYF. This chain uses TRBV10-3 with TRBJ2-7; 9 bases are a match to TRBD1. Germline V gene data show CDR1 as ENHRY and CDR2 as SYGVKD. V shed 3 bases, J shed 6 bases, and the junction held 6 bases outside the gene matches. This CDR3 region has 14 residues.